Detailed here is one TCR beta chain. Its antigen remains unknown. The study ran its PCR with 60 Vbeta and 13 Jbeta primers. Profiling relied on immunoSEQ multiplex PCR, and the TCRdb table lists in-frame clones only, not all of them. The sample yields 45,000 to 60,000 clones, around 66% seen once. Donors showed nominal health when sampled, although they likely had unrecorded immune exposures. The CDR3 length is 15 residues. J gave up 10 bases and V 0 bases, and 7 bases lay outside the gene matches. Per germline, CDR1 SGHRS and CDR2 YFSETQ. These data belong to a study of cytomegalovirus exposure and HLA in healthy donors. The study, taken as a whole, reports: In vitro assays verified that three CMV-associated chains recognized CMV antigens specifically. Presence/absence analyses assumed roughly uniform sequencing depth across donors.

This clonotype was obtained from a man between 18 and 35 years old in good health and CMV-seronegative. Sequenced input: PBMCs. The rearrangement links TRBV5-1 to TRBJ2-1; 10 positions agree with TRBD2. The CDR3 sequence is CASSLVASGSREQFF. Here the CDR3 DNA reads TGCGCCAGCAGCTTGGTGGCTAGCGGGAGCCGAGAGCAGTTCTTC.